Given below is one T cell receptor (beta chain) in context. The clone's antigen remains unknown. There are no base qualities to consult, and no much larger clone falls within one base. V loses 0 bases at its end and J loses 4 bases; junction bases beyond the gene matches: 9. CDR1 SGDLS and CDR2 YYNGEE are derived from the germline V gene. The CDR3 goes from the cysteine to the phenylalanine over 17 residues. Kept here is only the CDR3 DNA, which spans 51 bases and is read in frame from base 1. The data originate from a study of T-cell reconstitution after alpha-beta-depleted transplantation in children (dated by TCRdb to between 2015 and 2016). About the investigation overall: Using TCR repertoire profiling, the study followed T-cell immune reconstitution in a quantitative way in children after TCRalphabeta/CD19-depleted allogeneic hematopoietic cell transplantation.

The library was made by PCR. Instrument used: Illumina HiSeq 2500. To normalize quantification of the TCRbeta repertoire, the TCR libraries were built with molecular barcoding that relied on unique molecular identifiers. TCRdb itself trimmed the public reads at Q25 with fastp, ran MiXCR and retained productive beta chains. Duplicate CDR3 protein sequences are folded into a single record with the most common DNA and genes. The sample contains around 580,000 distinct CDR3 sequences, 23% of them found a single time. Roughly 15% of the sample goes to the ten largest clones. Explained via the paper, the treatment or condition label denotes: allogeneic hematopoietic cell transplantation with graft depleted of TCRalphabeta T cells and CD19 B cells. The transplant recipients were children given TCRalphabeta/CD19-depleted allogeneic hematopoietic cell grafts. General findings and caveats noted by the study authors: The apparently early recovery of alphabetaT-cell counts about two months after transplant reportedly depended on only several hundred rapidly expanded clones that came from non-depleted graft cells. Over the following months the frequencies of hyperexpanded clones went down, and after one year T-cell counts and TCRbeta diversity were mostly credited to newly produced T cells. In some patients, the high TCRbeta diversity seen at day 60 was put down to recipient T cells and intrathymic progenitors that had survived conditioning.

The V and J segments used are TRBV9 and TRBJ1-2; a stretch of 10 junction bases matches TRBD1. The clonotype originates from a boy in the first two years of life who had a stem cell transplant for acute myeloid leukemia, so the T cells may come from the graft donor. The specimen was PBMCs, mostly from graft donor cells, collected 360 days after TCRalphabeta/CD19-depleted stem cell transplant. DNA sequence: TGTGCCAGCAGCGTAGGAACAGCCGGGACAGGGGTCTATGGCTACACCTTC. It translates as CASSVGTAGTGVYGYTF.